The 10 T cell receptor beta chains below were found in one sample sequenced in a study of control samples from healthy donors and cancer patients. Profiling relied on immunoSEQ multiplex PCR, and the TCRdb table lists in-frame clones only, not all of them. Among about 180,000 clones, around nine tenths were seen once, and the ten largest hold about 1.4%. Sequenced material: blood. All receptors derive from a man aged 25 to 40 in good health.

The chain recombines TRBV5-4 with TRBJ1-3, with TRBD1 matching over 7 bases. CDR3 length: 15 residues. The V and J ends lost 3 bases and 0 bases, in that order; junction bases with no gene match: 3. The V gene's germline CDR1 is SGHNT and CDR2 YYREEE (reference sequence). DNA of the CDR3: TGTGCCAGCAGCTCGCGGACAGGCTCTGGAAACACCATATATTTT. Translating gives CASSSRTGSGNTIYF.

The table lists this clone with many counts. The chain joins TRBV6-5 to TRBJ2-1, with 12 bases aligning to TRBD2. The CDR3 covers 16 residues. Per the germline V gene, CDR1 is MNHEY and CDR2 is SVGAGI. V lost 4 bases, J lost 10 bases, and 11 bases stayed unmatched. Here the CDR3 reads CASSSLAGGLFREQFF. The CDR3 nucleotides are TGTGCCAGCAGTTCCCTAGCGGGAGGGCTCTTCCGGGAGCAGTTCTTC.

The V call is TRBV7-9, the J call TRBJ2-1, with 9 nucleotides matching TRBD2. The germline CDR1 and CDR2 sequences are SEHNR and FQNEAQ (reference sequence). The trim removed 5 bases at V and 4 bases at J, leaving 9 bases unmatched. The CDR3 length is 16 residues. The DNA of the CDR3 is TGTGCCAGCAGCCCCCAGGTGCGGGGGGGGTACAATGAGCAGTTCTTC. Amino acids: CASSPQVRGGYNEQFF.

The chain carries TRBV30 and TRBJ2-1, with D unclear. The CDR3 loop spans 13 amino acids. CDR1 is GTSNPN and CDR2 is SVGIG in the germline V gene (reference sequence). With 0 bases removed from V and 9 bases from J, the gap between germline ends came to 12 bases. The chain's CDR3 is CAWSVRIGSEQFF. DNA for the CDR3: TGTGCCTGGAGTGTACGGATAGGAAGTGAGCAGTTCTTC. Filled out from reference TRBV30 and TRBJ2-1, the complete variable domain reads SQTIHQWPATLVQPVGSPLSLECTVEGTSNPNLYWYRQAAGRGLQLLFYSVGIGQISSEVPQNLSASRPQDRQFILSSKKLLLSDSGFYLCAWSVRIGSEQFFGPGTRLTVL.

This sequence joins TRBV3-1 (or the pseudogene TRBV3-2) and TRBJ1-1; D is unclear. The germline gives CDR1 LGHDT, CDR2 YNNKEL (reference sequence). Trimming shortened V by 2 bases and J by 0 bases, and 7 bases separated the two germline ends. The CDR3 extends over 14 amino acids. This CDR3 reads CASSQTPLNTEAFF. The CDR3 nucleotides read TGTGCCAGCAGCCAAACTCCATTGAACACTGAAGCTTTCTTT.

V and J are TRBV11-2 and TRBJ1-5, with a possible D match to TRBD1 (5 bases). CDR3 length: 14 residues. CDR1 SGHAT and CDR2 FQNNGV come from the germline V gene. V dropped 0 bases and J dropped 6 bases, with 9 bases sitting between them. CDR3 residues: CASSLEGDPQPQHF. CDR3 in DNA: TGTGCCAGCAGCTTAGAAGGGGACCCTCAGCCCCAGCATTTT.

This clone was recorded only once. This chain's CDR3 is CASRMRNTGELFF. The CDR3 DNA reads as TGCGCCAGCAGGATGCGTAACACCGGGGAGCTGTTTTTT. The chain has TRBV5-1 and TRBJ2-2; D is unresolved. Deletions cut 5 bases from V and 2 bases from J, with 7 bases between. Looked up from germline, CDR1 is SGHRS and CDR2 is YFSETQ. CDR3 size: 13 residues.

About this clone: Other DNA sequences in this specimen translate into the identical CDR3. The V gene is TRBV9, the J gene TRBJ2-3; the match to TRBD2 covers 9 bases. The CDR3 runs to 16 residues. The J segment lost 3 bases and the V segment lost 2 bases, leaving 7 bases of the junction unmatched. Germline lookup yields CDR1 SGDLS and CDR2 YYNGEE. The chain's CDR3 is CASSVGSGGPTDTQYF. In DNA, the CDR3 is TGTGCCAGCAGCGTGGGAAGCGGGGGGCCAACAGATACGCAGTATTTT.

The rearrangement joins TRBV30 to TRBJ1-1; D uncertain. The ends were cut back, 2 bases at V and 0 bases at J, with 7 bases in the middle. CDR3 size: 13 residues. Germline V gene data show CDR1 as GTSNPN and CDR2 as SVGIG (reference sequence). In DNA, the CDR3 is TGTGCCTGGAGTCAGACGGTGAACACTGAAGCTTTCTTT. Its protein is CAWSQTVNTEAFF.

This rearrangement joins TRBV27 to TRBJ1-5; no clear D. With 0 bases removed from V and 2 bases from J, the gap between germline ends came to 5 bases. The CDR3 is 14 amino acids. Per germline, CDR1 MNHEY and CDR2 SMNVEV (reference sequence). CDR3 nucleotides: TGTGCCAGCAGTTTATCTATCGGCAATCAGCCCCAGCATTTT. Protein product: CASSLSIGNQPQHF.